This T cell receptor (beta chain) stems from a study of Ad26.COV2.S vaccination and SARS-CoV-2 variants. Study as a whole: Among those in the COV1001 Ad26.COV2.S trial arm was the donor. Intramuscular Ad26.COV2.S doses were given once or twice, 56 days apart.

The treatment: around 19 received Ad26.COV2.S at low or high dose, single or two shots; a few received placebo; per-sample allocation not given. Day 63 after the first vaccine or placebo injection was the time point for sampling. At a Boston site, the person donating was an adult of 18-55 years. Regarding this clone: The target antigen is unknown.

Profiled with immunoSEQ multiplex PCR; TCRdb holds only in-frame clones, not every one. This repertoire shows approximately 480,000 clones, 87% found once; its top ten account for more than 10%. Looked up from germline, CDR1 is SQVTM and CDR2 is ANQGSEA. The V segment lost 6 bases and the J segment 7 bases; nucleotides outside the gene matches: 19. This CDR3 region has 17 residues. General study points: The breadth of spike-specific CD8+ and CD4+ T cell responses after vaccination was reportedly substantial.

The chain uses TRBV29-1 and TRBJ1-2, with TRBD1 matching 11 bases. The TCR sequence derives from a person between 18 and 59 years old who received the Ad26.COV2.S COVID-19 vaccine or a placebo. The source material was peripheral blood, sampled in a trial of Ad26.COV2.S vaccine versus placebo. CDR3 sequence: CSVGSYGQGAHWIGYTF. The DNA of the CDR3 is TGCAGCGTGGGGTCATACGGACAGGGGGCTCATTGGATTGGCTACACCTTC.